Listed below are T cell receptor beta chains from one sample, sequenced in a study of T-cell memory formation after mild COVID-19. One entry per CDR3 protein results from TCRdb running MiXCR on the 5' RACE reads. This table has nearly 110,000 distinct CDR3 sequences, 14% appearing once. Material: PBMCs or a T cell subset sorted from them (not recorded which). The receptors come from a man between 18 and 35 years old who had mild COVID-19 (a few samples of this study predate the infection). Cell type and time point are not known. The conserved cysteine and the conserved F or W are not part of the CDR3 here. The D gene is left open where the match is weak.

j_gene,len,v_gene,d_gene,CDR3aa
TRBJ2-4,11,TRBV5-1,NA,ASSPGPGNIQY
TRBJ2-1,13,TRBV27,TRBD2,ASRLAGGRYNEQF
TRBJ2-5,16,TRBV11-2,TRBD2,ASSLGLAGGHLAETQY
TRBJ2-2,9,TRBV20-1,NA,SAWGDGELF
TRBJ2-5,12,TRBV12-3/TRBV12-4,NA,ASSLEEAEETQY
TRBJ2-1,11,TRBV4-3,NA,ASSQGLGNEQF
TRBJ2-3,10,TRBV6-5,NA,ASGHRSDTQY
TRBJ2-1,7,TRBV29-1,NA,SGGNEQF
TRBJ1-6,13,TRBV27,NA,ASSSRDTNNSPLH
TRBJ2-1,13,TRBV27,TRBD2,ASTTAGGGYNEQF
TRBJ1-1,14,TRBV4-1,TRBD1,ASSQGARQGYTEAF
TRBJ2-2,11,TRBV27,NA,ASRRGAVGELF
TRBJ2-1,12,TRBV20-1,TRBD2,SARDGTRDNEQF
TRBJ2-1,13,TRBV12-3/TRBV12-4,TRBD1,ASSYRQGGYNEQF
TRBJ2-5,12,TRBV6-5,NA,ASSYQGRPETQY
TRBJ2-7,12,TRBV7-6,TRBD2,ASSLGSGAYEQY
TRBJ2-3,12,TRBV10-3,TRBD1,AISDDRGGDTQY
TRBJ2-7,12,TRBV27,NA,ASSAQDRAYEQY
TRBJ1-2,14,TRBV4-1,TRBD1,ASSQDGGQTNYGYT
TRBJ2-1,10,TRBV7-2,NA,ASSLEGVRRF
TRBJ2-5,10,TRBV27,NA,ASRQGRETQY
TRBJ2-7,13,TRBV7-2,NA,ASSPGQWGSYEQY
TRBJ1-2,12,TRBV6-5,TRBD1,ASRTPGTAVGYT
TRBJ2-1,13,TRBV7-2,NA,ASTRTPSSYNEQF
TRBJ1-5,12,TRBV5-1,NA,ASRGEGRNQPQH
TRBJ2-6,19,TRBV28,NA,ASSLGIAVRSTGSGANVLT
TRBJ2-3,13,TRBV7-6,TRBD2,ASSLVGGFTDTQY
TRBJ2-2,11,TRBV6-2/TRBV6-3,NA,ASSYGVSGELF
TRBJ1-1,14,TRBV7-9,NA,ASSFEYRESNTEAF
TRBJ2-5,11,TRBV6-2/TRBV6-3,NA,ASSSEFHETQY
TRBJ2-7,12,TRBV4-1,NA,ASRGRGPNYEQY
TRBJ2-3,9,TRBV10-1,NA,ASSGIGTQY
TRBJ2-7,11,TRBV19,NA,ASSIWGAHEQY
TRBJ2-1,12,TRBV7-9,TRBD2,ASSLGLAGERQF
TRBJ2-2,11,TRBV6-2/TRBV6-3,NA,ASSYYNTGELF
TRBJ2-7,9,TRBV2,NA,ASRQAYEQY
TRBJ1-1,13,TRBV4-1,NA,ASSQGPQGGTEAF
TRBJ2-7,13,TRBV9,NA,ASSQDTLFSYEQY
NA,14,TRBV7-6,NA,ASSPVWASSYNEQF
TRBJ2-3,12,TRBV6-1,TRBD2,ASSVAGGLDTQY